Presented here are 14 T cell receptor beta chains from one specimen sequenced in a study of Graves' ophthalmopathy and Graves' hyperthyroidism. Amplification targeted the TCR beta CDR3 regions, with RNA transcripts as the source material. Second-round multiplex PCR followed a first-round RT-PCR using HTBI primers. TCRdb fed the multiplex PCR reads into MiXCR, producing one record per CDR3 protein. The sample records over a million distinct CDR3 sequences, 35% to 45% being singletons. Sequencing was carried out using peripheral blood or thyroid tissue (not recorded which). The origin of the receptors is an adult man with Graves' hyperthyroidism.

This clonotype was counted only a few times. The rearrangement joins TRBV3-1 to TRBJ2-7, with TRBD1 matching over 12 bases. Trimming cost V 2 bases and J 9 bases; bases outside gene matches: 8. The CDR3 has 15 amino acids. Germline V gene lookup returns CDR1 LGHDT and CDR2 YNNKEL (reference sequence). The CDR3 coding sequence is TGTGCCAGCAGCCAATCCGGGACAGGGGGCGCACGGCAGTACTTC. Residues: CASSQSGTGGARQYF.

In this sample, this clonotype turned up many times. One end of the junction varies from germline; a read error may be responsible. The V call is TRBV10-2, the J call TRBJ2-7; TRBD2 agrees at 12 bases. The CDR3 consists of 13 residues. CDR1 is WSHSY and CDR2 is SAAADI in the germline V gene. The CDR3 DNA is TGTGCCAGCAGCGCGGGACTAGCGGGCGAGCAGTACTTC. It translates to CASSAGLAGEQYF.

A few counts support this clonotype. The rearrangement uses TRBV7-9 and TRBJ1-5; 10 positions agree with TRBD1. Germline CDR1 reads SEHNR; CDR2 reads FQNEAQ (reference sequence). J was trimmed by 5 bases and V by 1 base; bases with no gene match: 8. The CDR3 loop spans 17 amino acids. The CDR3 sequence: CASSLVGGQGIDQPQHF. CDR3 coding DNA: TGTGCCAGCAGCTTAGTCGGGGGACAGGGGATCGATCAGCCCCAGCATTTT.

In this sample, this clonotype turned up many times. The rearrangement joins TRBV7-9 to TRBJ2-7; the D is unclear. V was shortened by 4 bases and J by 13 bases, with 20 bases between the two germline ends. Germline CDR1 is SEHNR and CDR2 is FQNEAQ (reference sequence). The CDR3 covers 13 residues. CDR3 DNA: TGTGCCAGCAGCTCTAATAACCTCGGACGTCCCTACTTC. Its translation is CASSSNNLGRPYF.

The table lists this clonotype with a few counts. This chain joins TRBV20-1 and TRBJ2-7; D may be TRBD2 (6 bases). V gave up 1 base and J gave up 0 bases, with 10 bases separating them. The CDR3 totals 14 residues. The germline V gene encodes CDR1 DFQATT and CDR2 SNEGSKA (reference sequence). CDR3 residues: CSARVAGYSYEQYF. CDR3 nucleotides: TGCAGTGCTAGAGTTGCGGGGTACTCCTACGAGCAGTACTTC.

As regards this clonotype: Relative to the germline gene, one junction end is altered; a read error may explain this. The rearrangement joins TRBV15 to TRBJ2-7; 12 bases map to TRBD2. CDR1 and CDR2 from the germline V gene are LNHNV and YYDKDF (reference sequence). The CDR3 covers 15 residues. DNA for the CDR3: TGTGCCAGCAGTGCACTAGCGGGAGGCACTGGCGAGCAATACTTC. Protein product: CASSALAGGTGEQYF.

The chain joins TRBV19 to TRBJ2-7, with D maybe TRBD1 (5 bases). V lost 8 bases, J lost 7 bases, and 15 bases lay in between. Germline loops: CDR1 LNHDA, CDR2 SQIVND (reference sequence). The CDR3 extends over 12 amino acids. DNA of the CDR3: TGTGCCAGTGCTTCCAGGAAGGGGGAGCAGTACTTC. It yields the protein CASASRKGEQYF.

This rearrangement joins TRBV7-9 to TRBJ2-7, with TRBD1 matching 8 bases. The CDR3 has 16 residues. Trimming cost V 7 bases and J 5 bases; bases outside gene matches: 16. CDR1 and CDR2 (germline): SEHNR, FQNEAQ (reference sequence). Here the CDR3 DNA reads TGTGCCAGCACCTGGGAGTCGACAGGGGCTGGAGACGAGCAGTACTTC. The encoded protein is CASTWESTGAGDEQYF.

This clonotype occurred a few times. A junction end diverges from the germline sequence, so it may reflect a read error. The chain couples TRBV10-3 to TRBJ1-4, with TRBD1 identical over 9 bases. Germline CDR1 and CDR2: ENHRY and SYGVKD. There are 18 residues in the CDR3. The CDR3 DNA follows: TGTGCCAGCAGTTTATTCGGACAGGGGATTGCAACTAATGAAAAACTGTTTTTT. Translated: CASSLFGQGIATNEKLFF.

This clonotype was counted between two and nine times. This CDR3 reads CASSIRDGSSYEQYF. The CDR3 DNA reads as TGTGCCAGTAGTATTCGGGACGGATCCTCCTACGAGCAGTACTTC. V and J are TRBV19 and TRBJ2-7; D may correspond to TRBD1 or TRBD2 (5 bases each). CDR1 and CDR2 (germline): LNHDA, SQIVND (reference sequence). Trimming removed 3 bases from V and 0 bases from J, with 12 bases in between. The CDR3 is 15 residues long.

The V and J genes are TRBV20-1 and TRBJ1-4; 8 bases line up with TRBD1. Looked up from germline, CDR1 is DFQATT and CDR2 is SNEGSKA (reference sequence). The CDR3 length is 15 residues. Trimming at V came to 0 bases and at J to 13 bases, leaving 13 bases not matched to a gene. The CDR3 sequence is CSARDKGQGPTGLFF. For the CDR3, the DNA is TGCAGTGCTAGAGATAAAGGACAGGGCCCGACCGGACTGTTTTTT.

Here the CDR3 reads CASSTPTGALEAFF. The CDR3 nucleotides read TGTGCCAGCAGCACCCCGACGGGGGCCCTAGAAGCTTTCTTT. This chain joins TRBV11-2 and TRBJ1-1, with D possibly TRBD1 on 6 matching bases. CDR3 length equals 14 residues. Trimming took off 5 bases at V and 8 bases at J, with 18 bases between the two ends. In germline, CDR1 is SGHAT, CDR2 FQNNGV.

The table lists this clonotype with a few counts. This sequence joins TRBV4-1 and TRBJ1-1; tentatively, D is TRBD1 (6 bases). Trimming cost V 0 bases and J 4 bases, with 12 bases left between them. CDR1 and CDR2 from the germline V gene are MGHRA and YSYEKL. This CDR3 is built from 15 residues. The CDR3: CASSQDRGGGTEAFF. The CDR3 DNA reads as TGCGCCAGCAGCCAAGACAGGGGAGGGGGCACTGAAGCTTTCTTT.

This CDR3 is CAIQLTGLEPFF. The CDR3 DNA is TGTGCCATCCAGCTTACGGGGCTCGAACCTTTCTTT. The rearrangement links TRBV10-3 to TRBJ1-1; weak D call: TRBD1 (5 bases). The CDR3 length is 12 residues. Trimming stripped 8 bases from V and 12 bases from J, with 19 bases between. Germline V gene data show CDR1 as ENHRY and CDR2 as SYGVKD.